The 29 T cell receptor beta chains below all came from one sample that was sequenced in a study of post-analysis software for immune sequencing data. Broader study findings: Relative to controls, patients had several TRBV segments at higher frequency, with TRBV5-6, TRBV5-1 and TRBV20-1 among these.

Carried by the TCR beta cDNA libraries were unique molecular identifiers. Each CDR3 protein gets one entry after TCRdb re-called the PCR reads with MiXCR. This table has over 700,000 distinct CDR3 sequences, 30% appearing once. The antigens for these receptors are not known. The sample comprised blood. These receptors all come from a girl between 5 and 17 years old with multiple sclerosis.

The chain has TRBV4-3 and TRBJ2-7, with D perhaps matching TRBD2 (7 bases). The CDR3 contains 17 residues. The germline V gene has CDR1 LGHNA and CDR2 YSLEER. The ends were cut back, 1 base at V and 2 bases at J, with 18 bases in the middle. The CDR3 spells CASSQGVGGRGAYEQYF. The CDR3 nucleotides read TGCGCCAGCAGCCAAGGGGTCGGGGGGCGAGGGGCCTACGAGCAGTACTTC.

As to this clonotype: Germline is not matched at one junction end, which may reflect a read error. V and J are TRBV6-1 and TRBJ2-1; 9 positions agree with TRBD2. Looked up from germline, CDR1 is MNHNS and CDR2 is SASEGT. The CDR3 is made up of 16 amino acids. Here the CDR3 DNA reads TGTACCAGCGGAGGCCTTCGGACTAGCGTGAACAATGAGCAGTTCTTC. Residues: CTSGGLRTSVNNEQFF.

The gene calls are TRBV4-2 and TRBJ1-2, with 8 bases fitting TRBD1. Per germline, CDR1 LGHNA and CDR2 YNFKEQ. After removal of 5 bases from V and 2 bases from J, the junction contained 7 bases not matched to a gene. The CDR3 consists of 15 residues. The CDR3: CASSRPGQENYGYTF. The CDR3 DNA is TGTGCCAGCAGCAGGCCGGGACAGGAAAACTATGGCTACACCTTC.

This clonotype was observed once. This may stem from a read error, because a much larger clone lies one nucleotide away. This chain joins TRBV10-3 and TRBJ2-7; 7 bases align to TRBD1. V trimming: 10 bases; J trimming: 10 bases; junction bases outside the gene matches: 19. Germline V lookup: CDR1 ENHRY, CDR2 SYGVKD. The CDR3 has 14 amino acids. The CDR3 coding sequence is TGTGCCACTAAACAGGGGTCGGGGCAAGAGGCCCAGTACTTC. This sequence encodes CATKQGSGQEAQYF.

This clonotype was seen only a few times. V gene TRBV5-1 combines with J gene TRBJ2-5; 11 nucleotides align to TRBD1. The junction had 4 bases not matched to a gene; V was cut back by 0 bases and J by 3 bases. CDR1 is SGHRS and CDR2 is YFSETQ in the germline V gene. The CDR3 consists of 16 residues. The CDR3 spells CASSLVPGQGEETQYF. The CDR3, as DNA: TGCGCCAGCAGCTTGGTACCGGGACAGGGGGAAGAGACCCAGTACTTC.

The chain joins TRBV7-9 to TRBJ1-2; TRBD1 is a possible D gene (5 bases). This CDR3 contains 13 residues. Looked up from germline, CDR1 is SEHNR and CDR2 is FQNEAQ (reference sequence). With 5 bases removed from V and 12 bases from J, the gap between germline ends came to 19 bases. The CDR3 reads CASSPRDRPRDTF. The CDR3 coding sequence is TGTGCCAGCAGCCCGAGGGACCGCCCTCGTGACACCTTC.

In its sample, this clonotype was seen many times. V and J are TRBV29-1 and TRBJ2-5; 8 nucleotides match TRBD1. V lost 7 bases, J lost 8 bases, and 12 bases stayed unmatched. The CDR3 is 13 amino acids. CDR1 SQVTM and CDR2 ANQGSEA come from the germline V gene. The CDR3 region is CSAGQAAVETQYF. The CDR3 DNA is TGCAGCGCGGGACAGGCAGCAGTAGAAACCCAGTACTTC.

CDR3 amino acids: CASSARGQAYGYTF. CDR3 nucleotide sequence: TGTGCCAGTAGTGCACGAGGACAAGCCTATGGCTACACCTTC. The chain uses TRBV19 and TRBJ1-2, with a tentative D call TRBD1 (5 bases). CDR1 and CDR2 (germline): LNHDA, SQIVND (reference sequence). The germline V and J ends were trimmed by 5 bases and 4 bases, with 14 bases remaining between them. The CDR3 sequence is 14 residues long.

This clonotype was seen more than once but under ten times. The chain combines TRBV20-1 with TRBJ1-6; TRBD1 matches 11 bases. The CDR3 covers 16 residues. Looked up from germline, CDR1 is DFQATT and CDR2 is SNEGSKA (reference sequence). In DNA, the CDR3 is TGCGGGGCGGGACAGGGGGACAGCTCCTATAATTCACCCCTCCACTTT. It specifies CGAGQGDSSYNSPLHF.

This clonotype was recorded a few times. V and J are TRBV5-1 and TRBJ2-5, with D perhaps assigned TRBD1 or TRBD2 (5 bases each). The CDR3 has 15 amino acids. The V gene lost 4 bases and the J gene lost 2 bases, with 15 bases spanning the gap. Germline lookup yields CDR1 SGHRS and CDR2 YFSETQ. The CDR3 spells CASSDTYRRQETQYF. CDR3 DNA sequence: TGCGCCAGCAGCGATACCTACAGGAGGCAAGAGACCCAGTACTTC.

This chain connects TRBV24-1 to TRBJ2-5; D not resolved. The germline CDR1 and CDR2 sequences are KGHDR and SFDVKD. This CDR3 region has 16 residues. Trimming removed 1 base from V and 11 bases from J, with 22 bases in between. DNA of the CDR3: TGTGCCACCAGTGATTTCCTGACCTCAAACTACAATGAGCAGTACTTC. The encoded protein is CATSDFLTSNYNEQYF.

This clonotype was seen only a few times. The chain couples TRBV9 to TRBJ2-6, with TRBD2 matching 12 bases. Germline V gene data show CDR1 as SGDLS and CDR2 as YYNGEE. Germline trimming cut 4 bases from V and 0 bases from J; bases unmatched to any gene: 5. There are 18 residues in the CDR3. CDR3 sequence reads: CASSPRLAGVSGANVLTF. The CDR3 region has the DNA TGTGCCAGCAGCCCACGACTAGCGGGAGTCTCTGGGGCCAACGTCCTGACTTTC.

A few counts support this clonotype. The chain carries TRBV7-9 and TRBJ1-4; D remains unclear. Between the trimmed V and J ends, which lost 5 bases and 13 bases, there was a span of 20 bases. The CDR3 has 14 amino acids. Per germline, CDR1 SEHNR and CDR2 FQNEAQ (reference sequence). This CDR3 reads CASSDLAPRGGLFF. The CDR3 region has the DNA TGTGCCAGCAGCGACCTGGCGCCGAGAGGCGGACTGTTTTTT.

The J gene is TRBJ1-5, the V gene TRBV4-2; no clear D gene. V lost 6 bases to trimming and J lost 2 bases, with 11 bases between them. Germline V gives CDR1 LGHNA, CDR2 YNFKEQ. CDR3 length equals 14 residues. In nucleotides, the CDR3 is TGTGCCAGCAGACATGAAGGCGGCAATCAGCCCCAGCATTTT. Encoded protein: CASRHEGGNQPQHF.

The chain uses TRBV27 and TRBJ2-7, with D uncertain. CDR1 is MNHEY, CDR2 SMNVEV, per germline (reference sequence). This CDR3 spans 14 amino acids. V shed 5 bases and J shed 2 bases, with 13 bases lying between them. CDR3 DNA sequence: TGTGCCAGCAGTCCCTCCCCGATCGCCTACGAGCAGTACTTC. Amino acids: CASSPSPIAYEQYF.

This clonotype was observed a handful of times. The chain combines TRBV5-1 with TRBJ2-1, with TRBD2 matching over 13 bases. From germline, CDR1 is SGHRS and CDR2 YFSETQ. There are 18 residues in the CDR3. With V trimmed by 0 bases and J by 1 base, 4 bases remained unmatched. The CDR3 is CASSLGLAGGISYNEQFF. The DNA for the CDR3 is TGCGCCAGCAGCTTGGGACTAGCGGGAGGCATTTCCTACAATGAGCAGTTCTTC.

This chain connects TRBV20-1 to TRBJ2-7; D gene unclear. The CDR3 runs to 14 residues. V was trimmed by 3 bases and J by 2 bases, leaving 14 bases between them. Germline CDR1 and CDR2: DFQATT and SNEGSKA (reference sequence). CDR3 residues: CSARRMLAAYEQYF. As DNA, the CDR3 is TGCAGTGCTAGGAGGATGTTGGCCGCCTACGAGCAGTACTTC.

This clonotype showed up just a few times. V usage is TRBV29-1 and J usage is TRBJ2-1; the D gene could be TRBD1 or TRBD2 (5 bases each). V was trimmed by 4 bases and J by 1 base, leaving 11 bases between them. Germline V gene lookup returns CDR1 SQVTM and CDR2 ANQGSEA. This CDR3 has 14 amino acids. The CDR3 DNA reads as TGCAGCGTTGGTGAGGGGCGATCCTACAATGAGCAGTTCTTC. This gives the protein CSVGEGRSYNEQFF.

Only one count was recorded for this clonotype. This may arise from a read error, as a much more abundant clone is one base away. V gene TRBV12-3 or TRBV12-4 combines with J gene TRBJ1-2; 11 nucleotides agree with TRBD1. The CDR3 has 14 amino acids. The CDR3 nucleotides read TGTGCCAGCAGTTCTGGACAGGGGGCATATGACTACACCTTC. Translating gives CASSSGQGAYDYTF.

The V and J genes are TRBV4-1 and TRBJ2-7; TRBD2 matches at 9 bases. V gave up 1 base and J gave up 2 bases; unmatched junction bases: 3. Germline assignment: CDR1 MGHRA and CDR2 YSYEKL. There are 15 residues in the CDR3. CDR3 DNA sequence: TGCGCCAGCAGCCAAGGGCTAGCGGGGACCTACGAGCAGTACTTC. This codes for CASSQGLAGTYEQYF.

DNA for the CDR3: TGTGCCAGCTTACGTCGACAGGATTATGGCTACACCTTC. It yields the protein CASLRRQDYGYTF. The gene calls are TRBV5-8 and TRBJ1-2; the D gene is possibly TRBD1 (6 bases). Trimming removed 7 bases at V and 5 bases at J, with 15 bases between. Germline CDR1 and CDR2: SGHTS and YDEGEE. This CDR3 is built from 13 residues.

This clonotype was observed a few times. This chain links TRBV20-1 with TRBJ2-1; D might be TRBD2 (6 bases). Trimming cost V 5 bases and J 7 bases, with 24 bases left between them. CDR3 length: 16 residues. Germline V CDR1 and CDR2: DFQATT, SNEGSKA (reference sequence). CDR3 residues: CSAPGDFAGRLNEQFF. CDR3 coding DNA: TGCAGTGCTCCCGGGGACTTTGCGGGGAGATTGAATGAGCAGTTCTTC.

The rearrangement joins TRBV24-1 to TRBJ2-2, with 10 positions matching TRBD1. The CDR3 runs to 17 residues. Germline V gene lookup returns CDR1 KGHDR and CDR2 SFDVKD. V shed 4 bases and J 7 bases; nucleotides not matched to a gene: 11. For the CDR3, the DNA is TGTGCCACCAGTGACCGGACAGGGGGAAAGGCAGGCGGGGAGCTGTTTTTT. This sequence encodes CATSDRTGGKAGGELFF.

A few counts support this clonotype. This sequence joins TRBV20-1 and TRBJ1-1, with D perhaps matching TRBD1 (6 bases). The germline V and J ends were trimmed by 6 bases and 10 bases, with 21 bases remaining between them. The CDR3 runs to 13 residues. The V gene's germline CDR1 is DFQATT and CDR2 SNEGSKA (reference sequence). Here the CDR3 reads CSANRDIGGLAFF. The CDR3 nucleotides read TGCAGTGCCAACCGGGACATTGGGGGATTAGCTTTCTTT.

The CDR3 coding sequence is TGCAGTTCTCCCCGGGCTAGCGGCTCAGATACGCAGTATTTT. Protein sequence: CSSPRASGSDTQYF. This chain uses TRBV20-1 with TRBJ2-3, with 7 bases identical to TRBD2. Germline trimming cut 8 bases from V and 4 bases from J; bases unmatched to any gene: 12. This CDR3 spans 14 amino acids. Germline loops: CDR1 DFQATT, CDR2 SNEGSKA (reference sequence).

A word on this clonotype: A much larger clonotype is one base distant, so this may be a read error. In this CDR3 the conserved last residue, phenylalanine or tryptophan, is missing, so a read error is likely. Here the CDR3 DNA reads TGCGCCAGCAGCTTGGACTATGGCTACACCTGC. Translation gives CASSLDYGYTC. The chain recombines TRBV5-1 with TRBJ1-2; D is uncertain. The V end was cut by 0 bases, the J end by 3 bases, with 0 bases between. The CDR3 runs 11 residues. CDR1 is SGHRS and CDR2 is YFSETQ in the germline V gene.

This clonotype has a handful of counts. A junction end diverges from the germline sequence, so it may reflect a read error. This chain uses TRBV7-9 with TRBJ2-1; 12 bases align to TRBD2. Germline V lookup: CDR1 SEHNR, CDR2 FQNEAQ (reference sequence). The CDR3 contains 16 residues. CDR3 DNA sequence: TGTGCCAGCAGTTTAGCGACTAGCGGGAGACATAATGAGCAGTTCTTC. Translation gives CASSLATSGRHNEQFF.

This clonotype was detected only a few times. The chain couples TRBV20-1 to TRBJ2-5; D is unclear. The length of the CDR3 is 16 residues. V was shortened by 3 bases and J by 0 bases, with 17 bases between the two germline ends. Germline V gene data show CDR1 as DFQATT and CDR2 as SNEGSKA (reference sequence). Here the CDR3 reads CSASASSRSNQETQYF. DNA of the CDR3: TGCAGTGCTAGTGCTTCTTCGCGGAGCAACCAAGAGACCCAGTACTTC.

This chain connects TRBV12-3 or TRBV12-4 to TRBJ2-2, with a tentative D call TRBD1 (5 bases). This CDR3 is built from 13 residues. V lost 2 bases, J lost 5 bases, and 6 bases lay in between. In DNA, the CDR3 is TGTGCCAGCAGTTTACAGGGTACCGGGGAGCTGTTTTTT. As protein: CASSLQGTGELFF.